This is a list of T cell receptor beta chains from one sample in a study of blood T cell repertoires in COVID-19. The data were produced by immunoSEQ multiplex PCR, yet TCRdb's version contains in-frame clones alone and is incomplete. The table lists about 480,000 clones, nearly 90% of them singletons. What was sequenced was peripheral blood. The receptors were sampled from a young man with COVID-19, enrolled during active disease. Each CDR3 is given with its conserved first and last residue. The D gene is left open where the match is weak. Rows give clone size only sometimes, using once, few, many, or a class for an expanded clone.

v_call	d_call	j_call	clone_size	cdr3_nt	cdr3_aa
TRBV25-1	.	TRBJ2-7	once	TGTGCCAGCAGTCCCGGGACTCCGCGTGTGTGCTTC	CASSPGTPRVCF
TRBV6-5	.	TRBJ2-7	.	TGTGCCAGCAGCCGCCGTGGAGGAGGGGTCGACGAGCAGTACTTC	CASSRRGGGVDEQYF
TRBV7-9	.	TRBJ1-2	.	TGTGCCAGCAGCTCACTATCGACTGGCTACACCTTC	CASSSLSTGYTF
TRBV6-5	.	TRBJ1-2	.	TGTGCCAGCAGTAACAATCGATATGGCTACACCTTC	CASSNNRYGYTF
TRBV21-1	.	TRBJ2-5	.	TGTGCCAGCAGCAAATGGCAGGGGGCCTTTCCGGAGGGCAAGACCCAGTACTTC	CASSKWQGAFPEGKTQYF
TRBV19	.	TRBJ1-4	.	TGTGCCAGTAGTATTTGGGGCGTCCCTAATGAAAAACTGTTTTTT	CASSIWGVPNEKLFF
TRBV30	.	TRBJ2-2	.	TGTGCCTGGAGTTGGGGCAGACTCACCGGGGAGCTGTTTTTT	CAWSWGRLTGELFF
TRBV19	TRBD1	TRBJ2-1	.	TGTGCCAGTACCAACAGACAGGGCGGCTACAATGAGCAGTTCTTC	CASTNRQGGYNEQFF
TRBV19	.	TRBJ1-5	few	TGTGCCAGTAGTACCGCGACTCAACAGCCCCAGCATTTT	CASSTATQQPQHF
TRBV6-5	.	TRBJ2-7	.	TGTGCCAGCAGTTACGGCCAGACTTCCTACGAGCAGTACTTC	CASSYGQTSYEQYF
TRBV11-2	TRBD1	TRBJ2-1	.	TGTGCCAGCAGCTTAGGGACAGGGAGACTCTACAATGAGCAGTTCTTC	CASSLGTGRLYNEQFF
TRBV11-3	TRBD1	TRBJ2-2	once	TGTGCCAGCGAGGGACAGGAGAACACCGGGGAGCTGTTTTTT	CASEGQENTGELFF
TRBV5-6	.	TRBJ2-3	.	TGTGCCAGCAGCTTGGTCAGGGCCACAGATACGCAGTATTTT	CASSLVRATDTQYF
TRBV11-1	TRBD1	TRBJ1-3	.	TGTGCCAGCAGCGACAGGGGCTCTGGAAACACCATATATTTT	CASSDRGSGNTIYF
TRBV3-1/TRBV3-2	.	TRBJ1-2	.	TGTGCCAGCAGCCAAAAACAGGGCAACTATGGCTACACCTTC	CASSQKQGNYGYTF
TRBV30	TRBD1	TRBJ1-1	.	TGTGCCTGGAGTCCGAGGGGGCGGACGACTGAAGCTTTCTTT	CAWSPRGRTTEAFF
TRBV7-3	.	TRBJ2-7	few	TGTGCCCAAACGGGCGAAGGGAGGATCCCCTACGAGCAGTACTTC	CAQTGEGRIPYEQYF
TRBV5-1	TRBD2	TRBJ2-1	once	TGCGCCAGCAGCTTGTTGGGGCGGGGGGCCTACAATGAGCAGTTCTTC	CASSLLGRGAYNEQFF
TRBV7-6	.	TRBJ2-3	.	TGTGCCAGCACCCCGGGCCGGGGGTCAGATACGCAGTATTTT	CASTPGRGSDTQYF
TRBV6-5	.	TRBJ2-3	.	TGTGCCAGCAGTAGCCACAGCTCGAGCACAGATACGCAGTATTTT	CASSSHSSSTDTQYF
TRBV16	TRBD1	TRBJ2-7	.	TGTGCCAGTTCCGGGACAGAGGCCTACGAGCAGTACTTC	CASSGTEAYEQYF
TRBV3-1/TRBV3-2	TRBD2	TRBJ2-1	.	TGTGCCAGCAGCCCGCGGGAGGGCAATGAGCAGTTCTTC	CASSPREGNEQFF
TRBV3-1/TRBV3-2	TRBD1	TRBJ2-2	.	TGTGCCAGCAGCCGGCAAGGGGTGGGACAGGGGACCGGGGAGCTGTTTTTT	CASSRQGVGQGTGELFF
TRBV11-3	.	TRBJ2-7	.	TGTGCCAGCAGCCCGGGACTCTACGAGCAGTACTTC	CASSPGLYEQYF
TRBV27	.	TRBJ1-1	.	TGTGCCAGCAGTACTACAGGGCTTGAAGCTTTCTTT	CASSTTGLEAFF
TRBV5-8	TRBD2	TRBJ2-2	.	TGTGCCAGCAGCCCCAGGGGACTAGCGGGAGGACCCATGACCGGGGAGCTGTTTTTT	CASSPRGLAGGPMTGELFF
TRBV5-1	.	TRBJ1-5	.	TGCGCCAGCAGCCTAGAGGGGGGGTTCAATCAGCCCCAGCATTTT	CASSLEGGFNQPQHF
TRBV5-1	TRBD2	TRBJ2-2	.	TGCGCCAGCATCCTGACTAGCCAACCCGGGGAGCTGTTTTTT	CASILTSQPGELFF
TRBV21-1	.	TRBJ2-4	.	TGTGCCAGCACAGGGACAGGGTCTCAGGACATTCAGTACTTC	CASTGTGSQDIQYF
TRBV5-1	.	TRBJ2-4	.	TGCGCCAGCAGCTTGGAGCCCAGGAACAGTAACATTCAGTACTTC	CASSLEPRNSNIQYF
TRBV2	TRBD2	TRBJ2-1	.	TGTGCCAGCAGCCCGGGACTAGCGAGGTCCTACAATGAGCAGTTCTTC	CASSPGLARSYNEQFF
TRBV1	.	TRBJ1-5	.	TGCACCAGCAGCCACCGGGACAGGGGGGCCGTATACAATCAGCCCCAGCATTTT	CTSSHRDRGAVYNQPQHF
TRBV4-1	.	TRBJ2-1	.	TGCGCCAGCCTTCAGTTGTCCGAGCAGTTCTTC	CASLQLSEQFF
TRBV7-8	.	TRBJ1-1	.	TGTGCCAGCAGCTTAGCACGGACATTGGACACTGAAGCTTTCTTT	CASSLARTLDTEAFF
TRBV6-5	.	TRBJ2-1	.	TGTGCCAGCAGTCATGAGTCGGGAAGTAGCCATGAGCAGTTCTTC	CASSHESGSSHEQFF
TRBV6-5	.	TRBJ2-1	.	TGTGCCAGCAGCAGGGCGGGGGCTCCCTACAATGAGCAGTTCTTC	CASSRAGAPYNEQFF
TRBV24-1	TRBD2	TRBJ2-1	.	TGTGCCACCAGAGCGGGAGGGCCAGAACAGTTCTTC	CATRAGGPEQFF
TRBV10-3	TRBD2	TRBJ2-7	.	TGTGCCATCAGTGAGTCCTGGACTAGCGGGGGCAACGAGCAGTACTTC	CAISESWTSGGNEQYF
TRBV29-1	.	TRBJ2-5	.	TGCAGCGCCGCCCTCGCGGAGACCCAGTACTTC	CSAALAETQYF
TRBV7-2	.	TRBJ2-3	few	TGTGCCAGCAGCCCCCAAGGAGCGGCTGGGGCAGATACGCAGTATTTT	CASSPQGAAGADTQYF
TRBV9	.	TRBJ2-7	.	TGTGCCAGCAGCGTATATTCCGGTTCCTACGAGCAGTACTTC	CASSVYSGSYEQYF
TRBV14	.	TRBJ2-7	.	TGTGCCAGCAGCCAAGAGCGAAGCTCCTACGAGCAGTACTTC	CASSQERSSYEQYF
TRBV11-3	TRBD1	TRBJ2-5	.	TGTGCCAGCAGCGCATGGATGGGACAGGGGGTAGCCCAAGAGACCCAGTACTTC	CASSAWMGQGVAQETQYF
TRBV19	TRBD1	TRBJ2-7	.	TGTGCCAGTAGTACACGGACAGGGATGGGGGAGCAGTACTTC	CASSTRTGMGEQYF
TRBV20-1	TRBD1	TRBJ2-7	.	TGCAGTGCTAGTAGGCGGGACAGGGGGCTATTAGAGCAGTACTTC	CSASRRDRGLLEQYF
TRBV4-2	.	TRBJ2-1	.	TGTGCCAGCAGCCAAGAACAGGGCCTAACCTACAATGAGCAGTTCTTC	CASSQEQGLTYNEQFF
TRBV2	TRBD1	TRBJ2-5	once	TGTGCCAGCAGTGGCCCCCCGACAGGGGCTGGAGAGACCCAGTACTTC	CASSGPPTGAGETQYF
TRBV27	TRBD1	TRBJ1-6	.	TGTGCCAGCAGTTTAAGGAAGGGGACAGAGGCAAATTCACCCCTCCACTTT	CASSLRKGTEANSPLHF
TRBV6-5	.	TRBJ1-6	.	TGTGCCAGCAGTTACTCTGGTCAGGGGAGTTCACCCCTCCACTTT	CASSYSGQGSSPLHF
TRBV10-1	.	TRBJ1-3	few	TGCGCCAGCAGCGAGGGGCCGCGCTCTGGAAACACCATATATTTT	CASSEGPRSGNTIYF
TRBV4-2	TRBD2	TRBJ2-3	.	TGTGCCAGCAGCCAAGGAGGGACTAGCCTAGATACGCAGTATTTT	CASSQGGTSLDTQYF
TRBV2	TRBD2	TRBJ2-3	.	TGTGCCAGCAGCCGGACTAGCGCTAGCACAGATACGCAGTATTTT	CASSRTSASTDTQYF
TRBV5-6	TRBD1	TRBJ2-3	.	TGTGCCAGCAGCTTGGCCATGGGGACAGGGGAAGATACGCAGTATTTT	CASSLAMGTGEDTQYF
TRBV15	.	TRBJ1-5	.	TGTGCCACGACCCGGGGGAGAGGGCAGCCCCAGCATTTT	CATTRGRGQPQHF